These T cell receptor beta chains were read from a single sample in a study of blood T cell repertoires in COVID-19. Sequencing used immunoSEQ multiplex PCR; TCRdb keeps in-frame clones, though not all of them. Among more than 200,000 clones listed, over 75% were seen once. Sample: PBMCs or T cells enriched from blood (not recorded which). The receptors come from a man aged 30 to 45 in a cohort exposed to, infected with or recovered from COVID-19 (not recorded which). Both conserved end residues are part of each CDR3. Each record gives: CDR3 length, J gene, D gene, clone size, V gene, CDR3 DNA, CDR3 protein. The D gene is left open where the match is weak. The size of a clone is reported for some rows only, either as once, few or many, or as a class for expanded clones.

CDR3 length: 17
J gene: TRBJ2-3
D gene: TRBD2
clone size: NA
V gene: TRBV11-3
CDR3 DNA: TGTGCCAGCAGCTTAAGGATTAGCGGGACTAGCACAGATACGCAGTATTTT
CDR3 protein: CASSLRISGTSTDTQYF

CDR3 length: 16
J gene: TRBJ2-3
D gene: TRBD2
clone size: NA
V gene: TRBV28
CDR3 DNA: TGTGCCAGCAGTTTATACCCGGGACTAGCTGGAGATACGCAGTATTTT
CDR3 protein: CASSLYPGLAGDTQYF

CDR3 length: 15
J gene: TRBJ2-2
D gene: TRBD2
clone size: NA
V gene: TRBV7-9
CDR3 DNA: TGCGCCAGCGCGTCAGCGGGAGTAGTAACCGGGGAGCTGTTTTTT
CDR3 protein: CASASAGVVTGELFF

CDR3 length: 15
J gene: TRBJ2-7
D gene: TRBD2
clone size: NA
V gene: TRBV6-5
CDR3 DNA: TGTGCCAGCAGTTACTATCCTAGCGGCCGCTACGAGCAGTACTTC
CDR3 protein: CASSYYPSGRYEQYF

CDR3 length: 15
J gene: TRBJ2-7
D gene: TRBD2
clone size: few
V gene: TRBV6-2/TRBV6-3
CDR3 DNA: TGTGCCAGCAGTTACTTACCTAGCGGTCCCTACGAGCAGTACTTC
CDR3 protein: CASSYLPSGPYEQYF

CDR3 length: 15
J gene: TRBJ1-4
D gene: NA
clone size: once
V gene: TRBV28
CDR3 DNA: TGTGCCAGCAGTTCGGAACAGGGAAACGGTGAAAAACTGTTTTTT
CDR3 protein: CASSSEQGNGEKLFF

CDR3 length: 14
J gene: TRBJ2-5
D gene: NA
clone size: NA
V gene: TRBV28
CDR3 DNA: TGTGCCAGCGCCATTCGAGGGTATGAAGAGACCCAGTACTTC
CDR3 protein: CASAIRGYEETQYF

CDR3 length: 16
J gene: TRBJ2-2
D gene: NA
clone size: NA
V gene: TRBV7-9
CDR3 DNA: TGTGCCAGCAGCTTAGTTCTTACAGAGAACACCGGGGAGCTGTTTTTT
CDR3 protein: CASSLVLTENTGELFF

CDR3 length: 13
J gene: TRBJ1-3
D gene: NA
clone size: NA
V gene: TRBV5-1
CDR3 DNA: TGCGCCAGCAGCTGGGCACAGGGAGCTACCATATATTTT
CDR3 protein: CASSWAQGATIYF

CDR3 length: 16
J gene: TRBJ2-1
D gene: TRBD2
clone size: NA
V gene: TRBV4-1
CDR3 DNA: TGCGCCAGCAGCCAACTAGGACTAGCGGGAGTCAATGAGCAGTTCTTC
CDR3 protein: CASSQLGLAGVNEQFF

CDR3 length: 15
J gene: TRBJ2-7
D gene: NA
clone size: NA
V gene: TRBV21-1
CDR3 DNA: TGTGCCAGCAGCAAAGCGCTTTGGAGCCACTACGAGCAGTACTTC
CDR3 protein: CASSKALWSHYEQYF

CDR3 length: 14
J gene: TRBJ1-1
D gene: TRBD1
clone size: NA
V gene: TRBV10-2
CDR3 DNA: TGCGCCAGCAGTTCACAGGGGTGGAACACTGAAGCTTTCTTT
CDR3 protein: CASSSQGWNTEAFF

CDR3 length: 14
J gene: TRBJ2-7
D gene: NA
clone size: once
V gene: TRBV2
CDR3 DNA: TGTGCCAGCAGTGAAAGGGATACAGGGTACGAGCAGTACTTC
CDR3 protein: CASSERDTGYEQYF

CDR3 length: 14
J gene: TRBJ2-2
D gene: NA
clone size: NA
V gene: TRBV7-3
CDR3 DNA: TGTGCCAGCAGCTTGCAGGCGAACACCGGGGAGCTGTTTTTT
CDR3 protein: CASSLQANTGELFF

CDR3 length: 13
J gene: TRBJ1-1
D gene: NA
clone size: NA
V gene: TRBV3-1/TRBV3-2
CDR3 DNA: TGTGCCAGCAGCCACAACTGGACGCCGGGGGCTTTCTTT
CDR3 protein: CASSHNWTPGAFF

CDR3 length: 17
J gene: TRBJ1-4
D gene: NA
clone size: NA
V gene: TRBV7-9
CDR3 DNA: TGTGCCAGCAAAACTAGCCCCATCGATACAACTAATGAAAAACTGTTTTTT
CDR3 protein: CASKTSPIDTTNEKLFF

CDR3 length: 16
J gene: TRBJ1-4
D gene: NA
clone size: NA
V gene: TRBV11-2
CDR3 DNA: TGTGCCAGCAGCTCTGGCTTACAGGGAATAGTTGAAAAACTGTTTTTT
CDR3 protein: CASSSGLQGIVEKLFF